This TCR beta chain was recovered during a study of glioma-infiltrating T cells after dendritic cell vaccination. At the level of the study: Glioblastoma patients came from Phase I and II dendritic cell vaccination trials. Autologous tumor lysate-pulsed dendritic cell vaccination was given between the early 2000s and the early 2010s. Findings and caveats of the study: Few patients contributed both blood and tumor specimens.

Primers: 60 V beta forward and 13 J beta reverse. This table comes from immunoSEQ multiplex PCR, and its TCRdb copy is limited to in-frame clones, with some not included. The data contain more than 95,000 clones, nearly 90% of them singletons. Specified time point: after dendritic cell vaccination, including at tumor progression/relapse. In the case of this clone: The antigen is not known.

This clonotype was obtained from a human donor with glioblastoma. This specimen was blood, taken after dendritic cell vaccination.

The CDR3 sequence is CAWDLTRGRTQYF. CDR3 bases: TGTGCCTGGGACCTAACCAGGGGAAGGACCCAGTACTTC. The rearrangement links TRBV30 to TRBJ2-5, with D perhaps matching TRBD1 (6 bases). V lost 5 bases to trimming and J lost 7 bases, with 17 bases between them. The CDR3 is 13 residues long. Germline V lookup: CDR1 GTSNPN, CDR2 SVGIG (reference sequence). Complete variable domain (other parts from reference TRBV30 and TRBJ2-5): SQTIHQWPATLVQPVGSPLSLECTVEGTSNPNLYWYRQAAGRGLQLLFYSVGIGQISSEVPQNLSASRPQDRQFILSSKKLLLSDSGFYLCAWDLTRGRTQYFGPGTRLLVL.